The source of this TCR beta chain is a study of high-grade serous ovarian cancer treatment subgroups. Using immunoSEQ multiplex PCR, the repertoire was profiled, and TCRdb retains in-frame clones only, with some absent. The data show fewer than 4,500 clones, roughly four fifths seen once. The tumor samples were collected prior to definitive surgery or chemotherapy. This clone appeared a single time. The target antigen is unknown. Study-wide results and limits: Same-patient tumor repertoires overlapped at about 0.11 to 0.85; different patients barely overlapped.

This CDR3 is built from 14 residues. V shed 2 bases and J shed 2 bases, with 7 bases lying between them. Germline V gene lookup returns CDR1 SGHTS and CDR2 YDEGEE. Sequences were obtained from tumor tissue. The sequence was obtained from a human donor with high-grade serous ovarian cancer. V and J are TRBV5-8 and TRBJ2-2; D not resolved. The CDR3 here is CASSFRLNTGELFF. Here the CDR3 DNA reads TGTGCCAGCAGCTTCAGGCTCAACACCGGGGAGCTGTTTTTT.